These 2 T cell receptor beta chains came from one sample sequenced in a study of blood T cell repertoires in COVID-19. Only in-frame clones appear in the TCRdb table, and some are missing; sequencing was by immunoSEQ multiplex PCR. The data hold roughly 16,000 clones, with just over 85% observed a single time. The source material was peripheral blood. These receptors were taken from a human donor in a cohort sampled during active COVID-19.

This CDR3 reads CASGGTSGRPYEQYF. The CDR3 DNA follows: TGTGCCAGCGGGGGGACTAGCGGGAGACCCTACGAGCAGTACTTC. The chain couples TRBV2 to TRBJ2-7; 14 bases line up with TRBD2. The CDR3 consists of 15 residues. CDR1 and CDR2 (germline): SNHLY, FYNNEI. J lost 2 bases, V lost 8 bases, and 5 bases had no gene match.

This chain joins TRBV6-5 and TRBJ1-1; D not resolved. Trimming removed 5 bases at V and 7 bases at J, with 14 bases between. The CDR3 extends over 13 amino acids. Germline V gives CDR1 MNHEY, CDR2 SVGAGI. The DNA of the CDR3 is TGTGCCAGCAGTCCACCGGGGTCGGTTGAAGCTTTCTTT. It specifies CASSPPGSVEAFF.